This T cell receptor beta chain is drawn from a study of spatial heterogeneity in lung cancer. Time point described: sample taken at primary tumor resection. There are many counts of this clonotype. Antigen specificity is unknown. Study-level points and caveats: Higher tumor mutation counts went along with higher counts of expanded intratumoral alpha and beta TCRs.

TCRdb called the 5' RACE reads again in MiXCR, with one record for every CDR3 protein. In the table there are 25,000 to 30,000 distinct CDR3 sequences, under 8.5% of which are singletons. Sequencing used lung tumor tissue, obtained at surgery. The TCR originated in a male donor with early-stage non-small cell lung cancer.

The CDR3 reads CSASTGGNYGYTF. Written as DNA, the CDR3 is TGCAGTGCTAGCACAGGGGGTAACTATGGCTACACCTTC. V usage is TRBV20-1 and J usage is TRBJ1-2; 8 nucleotides match TRBD1. Per germline, CDR1 DFQATT and CDR2 SNEGSKA (reference sequence). Trimming at V came to 3 bases and at J to 1 base, leaving 1 base not matched to a gene. The CDR3 consists of 13 residues.